The source of this T cell receptor (beta chain) is a study of cytomegalovirus exposure and HLA in healthy donors. The trim removed 5 bases at V and 7 bases at J, leaving 7 bases unmatched. From germline, CDR1 is MGHDK and CDR2 SYGVNS. The CDR3 consists of 14 residues. Researchers ran the PCR with 60 Vbeta and 13 Jbeta primers. The protocol was immunoSEQ multiplex PCR, while the TCRdb copy is restricted to in-frame clones and leaves out a portion. This sample has hundreds of thousands of clones; roughly two thirds occur once, and the top ten carry roughly 2.4%. The chain joins TRBV25-1 to TRBJ2-1; 8 bases agree with TRBD1. This receptor was obtained from a female donor in good health and CMV-seronegative. Material: PBMCs. The CDR3 reads CASSSGQGKNEQFF. The CDR3 region has the DNA TGTGCCAGCAGTTCTGGACAGGGCAAGAATGAGCAGTTCTTC. The full variable domain, rest sourced from reference TRBV25-1 and TRBJ2-1, is EADIYQTPRYLVIGTGKKITLECSQTMGHDKMYWYQQDPGMELHLIHYSYGVNSTEKGDLSSESTVSRIRTEHFPLTLESARPSHTSQYLCASSSGQGKNEQFFGPGTRLTVL.